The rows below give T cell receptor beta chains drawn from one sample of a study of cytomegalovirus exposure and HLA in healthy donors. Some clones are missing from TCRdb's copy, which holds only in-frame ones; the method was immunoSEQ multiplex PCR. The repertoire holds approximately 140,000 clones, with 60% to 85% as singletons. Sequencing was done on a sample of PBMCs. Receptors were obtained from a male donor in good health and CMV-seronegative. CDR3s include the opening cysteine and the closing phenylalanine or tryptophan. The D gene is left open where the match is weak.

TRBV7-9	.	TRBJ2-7	CASSSNRVSYEQYF
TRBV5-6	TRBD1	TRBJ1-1	CASSSWTGANTEAFF
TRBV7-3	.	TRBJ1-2	CASSLVSAGLNYGYTF
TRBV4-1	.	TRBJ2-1	CASSQDRAGDEQFF
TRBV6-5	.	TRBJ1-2	CASSYERQRGYTF
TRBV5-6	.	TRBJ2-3	CASRGTLTDTQYF
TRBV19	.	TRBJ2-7	CASRHTGSGEQYF
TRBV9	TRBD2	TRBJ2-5	CASSFRTSGGAETQYF
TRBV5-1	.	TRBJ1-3	CASSPKKTTGSISGNTIYF
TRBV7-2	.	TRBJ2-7	CASSRGFANEQYF
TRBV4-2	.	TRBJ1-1	CASSEGGRGSNTEAFF
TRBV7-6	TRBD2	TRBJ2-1	CASSPSGGEQFF
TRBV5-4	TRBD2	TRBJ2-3	CASSLPGGTDTQYF
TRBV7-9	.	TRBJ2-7	CSSSHRDTKGDSREQYF
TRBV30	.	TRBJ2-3	CAWSGGPTGPSTDTQYF